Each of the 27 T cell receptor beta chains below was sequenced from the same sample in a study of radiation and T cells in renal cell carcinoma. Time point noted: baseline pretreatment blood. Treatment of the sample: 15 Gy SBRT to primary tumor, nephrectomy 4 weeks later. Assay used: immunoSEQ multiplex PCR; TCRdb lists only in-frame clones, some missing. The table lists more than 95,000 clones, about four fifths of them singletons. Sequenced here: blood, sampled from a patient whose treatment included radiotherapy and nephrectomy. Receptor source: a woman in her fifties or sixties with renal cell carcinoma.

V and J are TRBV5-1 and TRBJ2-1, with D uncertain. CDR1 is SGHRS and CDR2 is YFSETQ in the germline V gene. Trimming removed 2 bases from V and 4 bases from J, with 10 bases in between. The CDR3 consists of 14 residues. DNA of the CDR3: TGCGCCAGCAGCTTAGGTCACGAATACAATGAGCAGTTCTTC. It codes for CASSLGHEYNEQFF.

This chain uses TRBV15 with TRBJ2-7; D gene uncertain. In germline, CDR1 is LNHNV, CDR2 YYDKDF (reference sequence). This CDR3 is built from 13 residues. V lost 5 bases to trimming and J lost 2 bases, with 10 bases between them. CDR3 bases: TGTGCCACCAGCGATCAGGTGACCTACGAGCAGTACTTC. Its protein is CATSDQVTYEQYF.

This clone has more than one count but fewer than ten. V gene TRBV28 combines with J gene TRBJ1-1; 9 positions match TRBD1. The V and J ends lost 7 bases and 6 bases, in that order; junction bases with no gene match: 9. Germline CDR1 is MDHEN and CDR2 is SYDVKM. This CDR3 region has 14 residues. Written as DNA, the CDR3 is TGTGCCAGCAAGACAGGACAGGGGCTAGCTGAAGCTTTCTTT. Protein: CASKTGQGLAEAFF.

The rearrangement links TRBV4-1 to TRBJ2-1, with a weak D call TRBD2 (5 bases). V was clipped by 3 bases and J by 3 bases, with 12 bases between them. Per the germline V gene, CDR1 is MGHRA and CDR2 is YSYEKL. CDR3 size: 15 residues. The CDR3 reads CASSHEDWRYNEQFF. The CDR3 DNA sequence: TGCGCCAGCAGCCATGAGGACTGGCGCTACAATGAGCAGTTCTTC.

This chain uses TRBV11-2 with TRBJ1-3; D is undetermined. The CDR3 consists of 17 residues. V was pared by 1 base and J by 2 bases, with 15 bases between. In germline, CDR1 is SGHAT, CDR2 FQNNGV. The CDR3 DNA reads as TGTGCCAGCAGCTTAGCGGCTACTGCACCAACTGGAAACACCATATATTTT. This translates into CASSLAATAPTGNTIYF.

The CDR3 sequence: CASSLSAPPNTGELFF. The DNA of the CDR3 is TGTGCCAGCAGCTTATCCGCCCCCCCGAACACCGGGGAGCTGTTTTTT. J is TRBJ2-2 and V is TRBV7-3; D call uncertain. Germline values: CDR1 SGHTA, CDR2 FQGTGA. With 2 bases removed from V and 0 bases from J, the gap between germline ends came to 10 bases. This CDR3 is 16 amino acids long.

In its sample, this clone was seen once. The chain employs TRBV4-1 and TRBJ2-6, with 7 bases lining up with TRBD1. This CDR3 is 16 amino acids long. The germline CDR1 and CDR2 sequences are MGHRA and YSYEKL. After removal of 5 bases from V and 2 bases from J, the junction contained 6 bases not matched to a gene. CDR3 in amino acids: CASSERQGTGANVLTF. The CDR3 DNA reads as TGCGCCAGCAGCGAAAGACAGGGAACTGGGGCCAACGTCCTGACTTTC.

The CDR3 DNA sequence: TGTGCCAGCAGCTTAAGGACTAGCGGGGACCCTAGCACAGATACGCAGTATTTT. Its translation is CASSLRTSGDPSTDTQYF. The chain carries TRBV11-2 and TRBJ2-3; 12 bases fit TRBD2. The CDR3 runs 18 residues. The junction had 6 bases not matched to a gene; V was cut back by 2 bases and J by 0 bases. Germline V gives CDR1 SGHAT, CDR2 FQNNGV.

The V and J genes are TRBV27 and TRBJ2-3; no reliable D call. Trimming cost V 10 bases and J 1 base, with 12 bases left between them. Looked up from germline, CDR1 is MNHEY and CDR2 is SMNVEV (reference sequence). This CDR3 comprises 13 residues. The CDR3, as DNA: TGTGCCACCCGGCTAGGTGGCACAGATACGCAGTATTTT. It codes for CATRLGGTDTQYF.

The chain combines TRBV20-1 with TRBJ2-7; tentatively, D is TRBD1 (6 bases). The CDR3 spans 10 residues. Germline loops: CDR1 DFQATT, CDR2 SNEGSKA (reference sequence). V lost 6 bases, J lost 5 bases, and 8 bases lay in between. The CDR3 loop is CSARQDEQYF. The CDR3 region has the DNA TGCAGTGCCCGACAGGACGAGCAGTACTTC.

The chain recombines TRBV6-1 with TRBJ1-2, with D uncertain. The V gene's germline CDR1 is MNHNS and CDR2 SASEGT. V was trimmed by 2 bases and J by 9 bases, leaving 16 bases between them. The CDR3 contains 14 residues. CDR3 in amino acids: CASSESTSPQSYTF. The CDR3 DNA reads TGTGCCAGCAGTGAATCGACGTCGCCGCAGAGCTACACCTTC.

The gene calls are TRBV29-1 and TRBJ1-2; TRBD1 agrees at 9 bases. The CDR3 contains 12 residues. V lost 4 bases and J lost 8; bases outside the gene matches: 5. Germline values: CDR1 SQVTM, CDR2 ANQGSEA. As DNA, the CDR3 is TGCAGCGTTGGAGACAGGGGGGGCGGCTACACCTTC. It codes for CSVGDRGGGYTF.

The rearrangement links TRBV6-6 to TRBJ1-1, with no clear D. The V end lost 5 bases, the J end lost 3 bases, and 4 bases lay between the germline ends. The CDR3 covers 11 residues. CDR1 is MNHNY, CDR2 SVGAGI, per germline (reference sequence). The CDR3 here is CASSLDTEAFF. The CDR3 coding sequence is TGTGCCAGCAGTCTGGACACTGAAGCTTTCTTT.

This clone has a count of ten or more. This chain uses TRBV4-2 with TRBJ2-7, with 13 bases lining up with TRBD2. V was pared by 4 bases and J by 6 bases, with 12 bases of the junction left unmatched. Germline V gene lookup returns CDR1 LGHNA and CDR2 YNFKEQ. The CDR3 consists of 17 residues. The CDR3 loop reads CASSRYIYGTSGVEQYF. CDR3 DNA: TGTGCCAGCAGCCGCTACATCTACGGGACTAGCGGGGTCGAGCAGTACTTC.

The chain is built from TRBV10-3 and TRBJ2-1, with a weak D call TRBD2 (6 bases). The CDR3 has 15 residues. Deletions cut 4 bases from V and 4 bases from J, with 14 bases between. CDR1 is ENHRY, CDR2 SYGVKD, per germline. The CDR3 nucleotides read TGTGCCATCAGTGTGGGACTGGAAAAGTACAATGAGCAGTTCTTC. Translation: CAISVGLEKYNEQFF.

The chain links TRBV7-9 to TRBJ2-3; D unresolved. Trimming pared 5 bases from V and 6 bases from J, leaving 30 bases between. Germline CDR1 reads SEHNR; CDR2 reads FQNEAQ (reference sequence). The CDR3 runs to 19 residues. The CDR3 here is CASSPLSFRPSFFWDTQYF. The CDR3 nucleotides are TGTGCCAGCAGCCCTCTCTCGTTTCGACCTTCCTTCTTTTGGGATACGCAGTATTTT.

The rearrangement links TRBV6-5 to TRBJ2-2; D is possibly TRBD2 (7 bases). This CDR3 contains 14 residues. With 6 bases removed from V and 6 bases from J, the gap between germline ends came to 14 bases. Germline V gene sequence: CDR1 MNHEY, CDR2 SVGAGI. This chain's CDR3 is CASRPTGRAGELFF. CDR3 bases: TGTGCCAGCAGACCAACAGGGAGGGCCGGGGAGCTGTTTTTT.

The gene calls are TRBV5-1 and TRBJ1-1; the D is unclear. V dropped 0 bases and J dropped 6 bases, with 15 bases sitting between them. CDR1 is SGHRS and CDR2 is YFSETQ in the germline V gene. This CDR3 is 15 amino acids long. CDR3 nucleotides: TGCGCCAGCAGCTTGGGAACAGTGCGAGCCGCTGAAGCTTTCTTT. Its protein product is CASSLGTVRAAEAFF.

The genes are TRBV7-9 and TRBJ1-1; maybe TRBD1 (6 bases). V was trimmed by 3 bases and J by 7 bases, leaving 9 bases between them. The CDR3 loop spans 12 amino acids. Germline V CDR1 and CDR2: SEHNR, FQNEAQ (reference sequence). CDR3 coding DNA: TGTGCCAGCAGCTTTACAGGGCGTGAAGCTTTCTTT. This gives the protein CASSFTGREAFF.

This CDR3 is CASRPGGPSGSYEQYF. In DNA form, the CDR3 reads TGTGCCAGCAGGCCCGGGGGGCCCTCTGGCTCCTACGAGCAGTACTTC. V is TRBV5-6 and J is TRBJ2-7; D perhaps matches TRBD2 (7 bases). The length of the CDR3 is 16 residues. Germline loops: CDR1 SGHDT, CDR2 YYEEEE. Trimming shortened V by 5 bases and J by 0 bases, and 18 bases separated the two germline ends. Together with reference TRBV5-6 and TRBJ2-7, the CDR3 gives the full variable domain: DAGVTQSPTHLIKTRGQQVTLRCSPKSGHDTVSWYQQALGQGPQFIFQYYEEEERQRGNFPDRFSGHQFPNYSSELNVNALLLGDSALYLCASRPGGPSGSYEQYFGPGTRLTVT.

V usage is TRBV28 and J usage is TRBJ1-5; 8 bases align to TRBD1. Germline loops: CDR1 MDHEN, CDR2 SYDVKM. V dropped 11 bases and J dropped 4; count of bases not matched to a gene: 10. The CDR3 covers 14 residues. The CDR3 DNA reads TGTGCCGCGTCCGGACAGGGTGGTAATCAGCCCCAGCATTTT. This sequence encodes CAASGQGGNQPQHF. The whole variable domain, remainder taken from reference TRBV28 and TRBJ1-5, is DVKVTQSSRYLVKRTGEKVFLECVQDMDHENMFWYRQDPGLGLRLIYFSYDVKMKEKGDIPEGYSVSREKKERFSLILESASTNQTSMYLCAASGQGGNQPQHFGDGTRLSIL.

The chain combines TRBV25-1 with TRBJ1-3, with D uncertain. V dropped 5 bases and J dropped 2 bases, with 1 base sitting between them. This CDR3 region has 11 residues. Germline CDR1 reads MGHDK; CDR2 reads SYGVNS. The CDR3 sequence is CASSPGNTIYF. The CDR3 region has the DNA TGTGCCAGCAGTCCTGGAAACACCATATATTTT. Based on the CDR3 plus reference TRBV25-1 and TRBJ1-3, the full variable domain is EADIYQTPRYLVIGTGKKITLECSQTMGHDKMYWYQQDPGMELHLIHYSYGVNSTEKGDLSSESTVSRIRTEHFPLTLESARPSHTSQYLCASSPGNTIYFGEGSWLTVV.

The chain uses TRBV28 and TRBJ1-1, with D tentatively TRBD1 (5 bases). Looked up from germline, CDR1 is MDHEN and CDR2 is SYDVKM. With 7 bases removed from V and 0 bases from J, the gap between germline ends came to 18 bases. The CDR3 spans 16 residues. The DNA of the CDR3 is TGTGCCAGCACCCTCGGGACTCATCACCTGAACACTGAAGCTTTCTTT. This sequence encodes CASTLGTHHLNTEAFF.

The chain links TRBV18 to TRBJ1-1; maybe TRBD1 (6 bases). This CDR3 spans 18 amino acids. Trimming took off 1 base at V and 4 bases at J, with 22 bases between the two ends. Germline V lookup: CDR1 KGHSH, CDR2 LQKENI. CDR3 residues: CASSPLWAGELPGTEAFF. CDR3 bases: TGTGCCAGCTCACCACTTTGGGCAGGGGAGTTGCCAGGCACTGAAGCTTTCTTT.

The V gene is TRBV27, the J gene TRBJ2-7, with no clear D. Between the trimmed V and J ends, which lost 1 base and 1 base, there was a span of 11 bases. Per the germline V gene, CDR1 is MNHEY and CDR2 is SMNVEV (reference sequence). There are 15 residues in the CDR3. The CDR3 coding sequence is TGTGCCAGCAGTTTATGGCCCCTTGGGTCCTACGAGCAGTACTTC. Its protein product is CASSLWPLGSYEQYF.

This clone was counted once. The CDR3 loop reads CASSIQGRAFF. For the CDR3, the DNA is TGTGCCAGCAGCATCCAGGGAAGAGCTTTCTTT. V and J are TRBV6-6 and TRBJ1-1; D may be TRBD1 (5 bases). CDR3 length: 11 residues. V dropped 6 bases and J dropped 10 bases, with 12 bases sitting between them. CDR1 is MNHNY and CDR2 is SVGAGI in the germline V gene (reference sequence).

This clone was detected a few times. The CDR3 bases are TGCGCCAGCAGCTCTGGGATAGCGGGGACAGATACGCAGTATTTT. Its protein is CASSSGIAGTDTQYF. This sequence joins TRBV5-1 and TRBJ2-3, with 8 bases matching TRBD2. Germline CDR1 SGHRS, CDR2 YFSETQ. CDR3 length: 15 amino acids. Trimming took 3 bases from V and 3 from J; bases not matched to a gene: 6.